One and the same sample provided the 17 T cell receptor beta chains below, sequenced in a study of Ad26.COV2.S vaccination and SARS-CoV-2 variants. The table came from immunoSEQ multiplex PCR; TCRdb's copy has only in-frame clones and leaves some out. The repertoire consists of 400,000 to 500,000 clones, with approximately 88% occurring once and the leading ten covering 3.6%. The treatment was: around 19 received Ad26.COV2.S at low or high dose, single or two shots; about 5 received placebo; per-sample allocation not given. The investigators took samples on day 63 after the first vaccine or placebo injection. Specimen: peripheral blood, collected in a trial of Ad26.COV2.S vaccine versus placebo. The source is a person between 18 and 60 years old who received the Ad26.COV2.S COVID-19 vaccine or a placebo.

CDR3 in amino acids: CSASKVIGIPNYNEQFF. CDR3 bases: TGCAGTGCTAGTAAGGTTATCGGGATACCTAACTACAATGAGCAGTTCTTC. The V call is TRBV20-1, the J call TRBJ2-1, with D perhaps TRBD2 (5 bases). Per germline, CDR1 DFQATT and CDR2 SNEGSKA (reference sequence). CDR3 length: 17 amino acids. With 3 bases removed from V and 3 bases from J, the gap between germline ends came to 21 bases.

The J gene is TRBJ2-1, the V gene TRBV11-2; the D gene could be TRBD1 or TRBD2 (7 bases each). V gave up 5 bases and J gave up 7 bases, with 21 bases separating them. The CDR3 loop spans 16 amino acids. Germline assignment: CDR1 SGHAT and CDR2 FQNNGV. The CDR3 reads CASSHMGGDRLNEQFF. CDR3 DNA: TGTGCCAGCAGCCACATGGGGGGGGACAGACTTAATGAGCAGTTCTTC.

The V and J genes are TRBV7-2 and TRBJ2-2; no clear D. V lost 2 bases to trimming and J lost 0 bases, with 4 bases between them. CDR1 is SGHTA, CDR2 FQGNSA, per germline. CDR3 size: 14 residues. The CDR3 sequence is CASSLFPNTGELFF. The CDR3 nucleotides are TGTGCCAGCAGCTTATTCCCGAACACCGGGGAGCTGTTTTTT. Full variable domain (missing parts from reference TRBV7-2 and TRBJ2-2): GAGVSQSPSNKVTEKGKDVELRCDPISGHTALYWYRQSLGQGLEFLIYFQGNSAPDKSGLPSDRFSAERTGGSVSTLTIQRTQQEDSAVYLCASSLFPNTGELFFGEGSRLTVL.

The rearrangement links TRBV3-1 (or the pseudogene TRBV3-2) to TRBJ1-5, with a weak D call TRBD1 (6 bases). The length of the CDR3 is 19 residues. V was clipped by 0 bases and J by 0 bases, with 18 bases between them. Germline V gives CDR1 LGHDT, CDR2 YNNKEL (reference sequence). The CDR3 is CASSQDRGRGQLSNQPQHF. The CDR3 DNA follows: TGTGCCAGCAGCCAAGATCGGGGCAGGGGTCAACTTAGCAATCAGCCCCAGCATTTT.

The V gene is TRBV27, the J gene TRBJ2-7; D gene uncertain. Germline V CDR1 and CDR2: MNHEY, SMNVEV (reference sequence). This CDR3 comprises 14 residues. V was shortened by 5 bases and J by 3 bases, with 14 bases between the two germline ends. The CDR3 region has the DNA TGTGCCAGCAGTCGGCCGGGCCACCTCTACGAGCAGTACTTC. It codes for CASSRPGHLYEQYF.

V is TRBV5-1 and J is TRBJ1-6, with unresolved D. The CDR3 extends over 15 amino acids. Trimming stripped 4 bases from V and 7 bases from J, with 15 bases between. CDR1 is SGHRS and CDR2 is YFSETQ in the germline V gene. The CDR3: CASSQSSGINSPLHF. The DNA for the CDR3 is TGCGCCAGCAGCCAATCCTCTGGAATCAATTCACCCCTCCACTTT.

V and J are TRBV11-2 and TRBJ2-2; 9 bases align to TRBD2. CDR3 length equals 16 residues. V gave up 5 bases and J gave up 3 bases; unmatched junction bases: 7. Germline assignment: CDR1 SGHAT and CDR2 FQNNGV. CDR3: CASSPLAGSDTGELFF. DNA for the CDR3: TGTGCCAGCAGCCCACTAGCGGGTAGTGACACCGGGGAGCTGTTTTTT.

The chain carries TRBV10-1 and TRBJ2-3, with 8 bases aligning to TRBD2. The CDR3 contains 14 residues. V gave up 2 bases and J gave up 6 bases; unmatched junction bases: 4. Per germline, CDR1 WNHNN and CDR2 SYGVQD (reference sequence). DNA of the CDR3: TGCGCCAGCAGTGAGAGGACTAGCCCCGATACGCAGTATTTT. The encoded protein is CASSERTSPDTQYF.

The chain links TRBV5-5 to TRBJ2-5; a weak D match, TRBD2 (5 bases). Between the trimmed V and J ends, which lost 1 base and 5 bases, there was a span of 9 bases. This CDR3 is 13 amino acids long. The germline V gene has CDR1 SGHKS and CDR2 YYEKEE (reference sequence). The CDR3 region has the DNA TGTGCCAGCAGCTTGTTCCCGGGGGAGACCCAGTACTTC. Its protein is CASSLFPGETQYF. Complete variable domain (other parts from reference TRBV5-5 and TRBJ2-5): DAGVTQSPTHLIKTRGQQVTLRCSPISGHKSVSWYQQVLGQGPQFIFQYYEKEERGRGNFPDRFSARQFPNYSSELNVNALLLGDSALYLCASSLFPGETQYFGPGTRLLVL.

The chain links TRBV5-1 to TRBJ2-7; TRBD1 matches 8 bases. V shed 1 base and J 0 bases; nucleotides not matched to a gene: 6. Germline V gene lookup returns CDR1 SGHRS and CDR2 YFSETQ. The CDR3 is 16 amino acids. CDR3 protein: CASSLLTGGTSYEQYF. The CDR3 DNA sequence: TGCGCCAGCAGCTTGCTAACAGGGGGGACCTCCTACGAGCAGTACTTC.

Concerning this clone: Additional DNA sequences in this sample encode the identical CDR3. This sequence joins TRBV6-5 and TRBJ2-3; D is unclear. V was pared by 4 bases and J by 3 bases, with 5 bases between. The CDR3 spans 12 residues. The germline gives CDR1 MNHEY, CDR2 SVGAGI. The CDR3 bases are TGTGCCAGCAGTTCCTCTACAGATACGCAGTATTTT. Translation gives CASSSSTDTQYF.

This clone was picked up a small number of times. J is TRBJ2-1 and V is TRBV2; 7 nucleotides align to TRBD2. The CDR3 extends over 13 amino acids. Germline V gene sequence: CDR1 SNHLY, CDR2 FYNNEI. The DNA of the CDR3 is TGTGCTACGGGGGGTGACCTCTCGGGTGAGCAGTTCTTC. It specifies CATGGDLSGEQFF.

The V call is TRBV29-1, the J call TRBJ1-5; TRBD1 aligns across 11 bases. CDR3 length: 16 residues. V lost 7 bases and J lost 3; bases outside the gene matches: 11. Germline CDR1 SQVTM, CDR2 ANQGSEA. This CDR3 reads CSASSGTGGTNQPQHF. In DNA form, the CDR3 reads TGCAGCGCCTCCTCCGGGACAGGGGGTACCAATCAGCCCCAGCATTTT.

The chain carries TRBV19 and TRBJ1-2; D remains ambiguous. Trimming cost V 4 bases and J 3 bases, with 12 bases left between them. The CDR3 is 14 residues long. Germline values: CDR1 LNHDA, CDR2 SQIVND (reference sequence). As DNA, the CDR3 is TGTGCCAGTAGTACCGTTTACAGCGACTATGGCTACACCTTC. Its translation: CASSTVYSDYGYTF.

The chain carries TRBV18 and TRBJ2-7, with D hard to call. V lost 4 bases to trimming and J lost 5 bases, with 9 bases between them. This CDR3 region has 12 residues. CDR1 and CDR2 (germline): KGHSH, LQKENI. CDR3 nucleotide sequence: TGTGCCAGCTCACAAGAGATCAACGAGCAGTACTTC. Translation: CASSQEINEQYF. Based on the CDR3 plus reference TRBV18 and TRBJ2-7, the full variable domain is NAGVMQNPRHLVRRRGQEARLRCSPMKGHSHVYWYRQLPEEGLKFMVYLQKENIIDESGMPKERFSAEFPKEGPSILRIQQVVRGDSAAYFCASSQEINEQYFGPGTRLTVT.

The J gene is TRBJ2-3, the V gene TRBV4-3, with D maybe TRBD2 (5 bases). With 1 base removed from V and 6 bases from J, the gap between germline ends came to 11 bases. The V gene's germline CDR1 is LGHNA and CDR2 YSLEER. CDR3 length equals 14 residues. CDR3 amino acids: CASSQGTGWDTQYF. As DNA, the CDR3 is TGCGCCAGCAGCCAAGGGACGGGGTGGGATACGCAGTATTTT.

The CDR3 here is CASSQGQDNQPQHF. CDR3 coding DNA: TGTGCCAGCAGCCAGGGACAGGACAATCAGCCCCAGCATTTT. This chain uses TRBV3-1 (or the pseudogene TRBV3-2) with TRBJ1-5; 8 bases line up with TRBD1. This CDR3 is 14 amino acids long. Germline-derived CDR1 and CDR2 are LGHDT and YNNKEL (reference sequence). V lost 3 bases and J lost 3; bases outside the gene matches: 1.